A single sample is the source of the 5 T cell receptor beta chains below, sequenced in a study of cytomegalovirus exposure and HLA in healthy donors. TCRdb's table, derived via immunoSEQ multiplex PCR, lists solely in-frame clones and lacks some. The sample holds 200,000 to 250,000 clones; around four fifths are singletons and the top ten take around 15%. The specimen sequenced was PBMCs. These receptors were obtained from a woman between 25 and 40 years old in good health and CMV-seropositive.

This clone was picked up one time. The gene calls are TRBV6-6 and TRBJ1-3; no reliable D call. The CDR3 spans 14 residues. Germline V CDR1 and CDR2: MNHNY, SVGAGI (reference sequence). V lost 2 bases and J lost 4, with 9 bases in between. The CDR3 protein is CASSYQVGGNTIYF. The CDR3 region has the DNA TGTGCCAGCAGTTACCAAGTGGGGGGAAACACCATATATTTT.

DNA of the CDR3: TGTGCCAGCAGCTTAGTACAGGGGCCGGGTGGGGCCAACGTCCTGACTTTC. It translates to CASSLVQGPGGANVLTF. The genes are TRBV7-6 and TRBJ2-6, with 7 nucleotides matching TRBD1. CDR1 is SGHVS, CDR2 FNYEAQ, per germline. The CDR3 extends over 17 amino acids. Trimming cost V 1 base and J 3 bases; bases outside gene matches: 6.

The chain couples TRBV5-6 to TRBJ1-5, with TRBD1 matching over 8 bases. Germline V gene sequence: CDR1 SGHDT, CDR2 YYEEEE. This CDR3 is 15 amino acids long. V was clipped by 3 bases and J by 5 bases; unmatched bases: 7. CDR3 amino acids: CASSSRQGPYQPQHF. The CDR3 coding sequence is TGTGCCAGCAGCTCAAGACAGGGGCCTTATCAGCCCCAGCATTTT.

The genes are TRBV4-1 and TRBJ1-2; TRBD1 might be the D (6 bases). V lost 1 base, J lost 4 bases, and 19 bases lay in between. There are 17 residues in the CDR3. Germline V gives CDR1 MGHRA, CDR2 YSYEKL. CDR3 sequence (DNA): TGCGCCAGCAGCCAAGTGGAGACAGGCCGCCCTTTCTATGGCTACACCTTC. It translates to CASSQVETGRPFYGYTF.

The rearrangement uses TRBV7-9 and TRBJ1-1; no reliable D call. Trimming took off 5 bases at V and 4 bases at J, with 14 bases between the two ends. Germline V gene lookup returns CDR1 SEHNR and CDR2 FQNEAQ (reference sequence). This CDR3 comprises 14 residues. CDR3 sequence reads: CASSPPFGFTEAFF. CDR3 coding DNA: TGTGCCAGCAGCCCACCCTTTGGGTTCACTGAAGCTTTCTTT.